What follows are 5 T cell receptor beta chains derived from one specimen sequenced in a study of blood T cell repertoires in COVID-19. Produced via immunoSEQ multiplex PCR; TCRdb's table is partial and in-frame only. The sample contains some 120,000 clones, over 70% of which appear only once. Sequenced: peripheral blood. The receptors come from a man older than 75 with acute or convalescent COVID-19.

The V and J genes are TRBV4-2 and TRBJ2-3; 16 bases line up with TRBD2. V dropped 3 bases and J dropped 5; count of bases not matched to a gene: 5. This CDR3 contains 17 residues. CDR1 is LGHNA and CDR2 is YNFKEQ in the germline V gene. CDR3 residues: CASSQGTSGGAQDTQYF. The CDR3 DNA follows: TGTGCCAGCAGCCAGGGGACTAGCGGGGGGGCGCAAGATACGCAGTATTTT.

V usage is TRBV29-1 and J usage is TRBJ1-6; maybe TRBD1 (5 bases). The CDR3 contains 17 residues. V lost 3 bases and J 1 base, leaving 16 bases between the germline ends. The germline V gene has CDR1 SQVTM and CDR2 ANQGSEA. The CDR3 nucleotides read TGCAGCGTTGAGGTTGAAGGGGTATTATCCTATAATTCACCCCTCCACTTT. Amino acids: CSVEVEGVLSYNSPLHF.

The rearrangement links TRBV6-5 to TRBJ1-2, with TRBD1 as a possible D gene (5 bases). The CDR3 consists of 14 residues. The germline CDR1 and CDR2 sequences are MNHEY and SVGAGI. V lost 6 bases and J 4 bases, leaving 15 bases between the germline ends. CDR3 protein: CASRTTGGFYGYTF. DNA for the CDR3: TGTGCCAGCAGAACAACAGGCGGATTCTATGGCTACACCTTC.

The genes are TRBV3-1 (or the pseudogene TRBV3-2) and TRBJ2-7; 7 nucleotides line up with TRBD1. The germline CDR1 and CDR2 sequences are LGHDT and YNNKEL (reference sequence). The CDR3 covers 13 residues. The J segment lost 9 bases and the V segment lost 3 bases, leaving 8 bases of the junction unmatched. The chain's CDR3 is CASSHPQQGRQYF. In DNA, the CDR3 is TGTGCCAGCAGCCATCCTCAACAGGGGAGGCAGTACTTC.

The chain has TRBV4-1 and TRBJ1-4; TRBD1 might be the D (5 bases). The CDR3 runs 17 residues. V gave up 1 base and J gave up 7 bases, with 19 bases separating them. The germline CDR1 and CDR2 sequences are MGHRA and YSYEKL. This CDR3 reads CASSQVTGGLGFEKLFF. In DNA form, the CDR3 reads TGCGCCAGCAGCCAAGTTACCGGGGGTCTGGGTTTTGAAAAACTGTTTTTT.